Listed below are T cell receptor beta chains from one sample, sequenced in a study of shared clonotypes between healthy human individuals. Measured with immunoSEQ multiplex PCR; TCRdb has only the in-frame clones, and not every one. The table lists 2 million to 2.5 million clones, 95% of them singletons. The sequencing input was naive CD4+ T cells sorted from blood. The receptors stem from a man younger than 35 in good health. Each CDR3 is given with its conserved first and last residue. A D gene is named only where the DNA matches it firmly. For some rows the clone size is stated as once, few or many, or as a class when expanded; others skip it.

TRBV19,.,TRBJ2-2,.,CASSIDGADTGELFF,TGTGCCAGTAGTATAGATGGGGCAGACACCGGGGAGCTGTTTTTT
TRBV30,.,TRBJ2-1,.,CAWKGNNEQFF,TGTGCCTGGAAAGGTAACAATGAGCAGTTCTTC
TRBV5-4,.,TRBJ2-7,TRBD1,CASSRQGPIEDEQYF,TGTGCCAGCAGCAGACAGGGCCCGATTGAGGACGAGCAGTACTTC
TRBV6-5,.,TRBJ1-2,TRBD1,CASSYSGQGNGYTF,TGTGCCAGCAGTTACTCGGGACAGGGAAACGGCTACACCTTC
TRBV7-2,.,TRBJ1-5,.,CASSPDRGDSNQPQHF,TGTGCCAGCAGCCCGGACCGAGGGGATAGCAATCAGCCCCAGCATTTT
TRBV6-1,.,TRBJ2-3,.,CASIRTGIVADTQYF,TGTGCCAGCATTCGCACAGGGATCGTTGCAGATACGCAGTATTTT
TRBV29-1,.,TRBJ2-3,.,CSVEKTASTDTQYF,TGCAGCGTTGAAAAAACAGCTAGCACAGATACGCAGTATTTT
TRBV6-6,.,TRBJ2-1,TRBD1,CASSKQTGAGNEQFF,TGTGCCAGCAGCAAACAGACAGGGGCTGGGAATGAGCAGTTCTTC
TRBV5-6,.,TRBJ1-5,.,CASSLEGFNQPQHF,TGTGCCAGCAGCTTGGAGGGGTTCAATCAGCCCCAGCATTTT
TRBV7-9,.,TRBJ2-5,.,CASSLFSETQYF,TGTGCCAGCAGCTTGTTTTCTGAGACCCAGTACTTC
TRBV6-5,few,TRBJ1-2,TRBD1,CASSGTAYGYTF,TGTGCCAGCAGTGGGACAGCATATGGCTACACCTTC
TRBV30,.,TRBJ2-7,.,CAWSLDGGVYEQYF,TGTGCCTGGAGCCTCGACGGAGGGGTCTACGAGCAGTACTTC
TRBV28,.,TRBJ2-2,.,CASSFRIPGELFF,TGTGCCAGCAGTTTTAGGATACCCGGGGAGCTGTTTTTT
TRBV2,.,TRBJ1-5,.,CASRQTRDLSNQPQHF,TGTGCCAGCAGACAGACAAGGGACCTTAGCAATCAGCCCCAGCATTTT
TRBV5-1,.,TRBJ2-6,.,CASSTGQGLSSGANVLTF,TGCGCCAGCAGCACTGGACAGGGACTAAGCTCTGGGGCCAACGTCCTGACTTTC
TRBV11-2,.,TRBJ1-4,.,CASSPNGMREKLFF,TGTGCCAGCAGCCCGAATGGGATGCGGGAAAAACTGTTTTTT
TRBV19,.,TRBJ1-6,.,CASSIEGVSSPLHF,TGTGCCAGTAGTATAGAAGGGGTCAGTTCACCCCTCCACTTT
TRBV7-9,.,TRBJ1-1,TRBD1,CASSFGTGNTEAFF,TGTGCCAGCAGCTTCGGGACAGGGAACACTGAAGCTTTCTTT
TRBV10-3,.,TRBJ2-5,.,CAISDPAERQETQYF,TGTGCCATCAGTGATCCGGCGGAGCGTCAAGAGACCCAGTACTTC
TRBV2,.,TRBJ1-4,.,CASRKGDMGFEKLFF,TGTGCCAGCAGAAAGGGAGACATGGGATTTGAAAAACTGTTTTTT
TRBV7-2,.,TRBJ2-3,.,CASSNSAVSTDTQYF,TGTGCCAGCAGCAACTCAGCGGTTAGCACAGATACGCAGTATTTT
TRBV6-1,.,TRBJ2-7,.,CASTSFSSGVYEQYF,TGTGCCAGCACCTCCTTCTCCTCAGGGGTGTACGAGCAGTACTTC
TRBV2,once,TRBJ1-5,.,CASSPQGGSNQPQHF,TGTGCCAGCAGCCCACAGGGTGGAAGCAATCAGCCCCAGCATTTT
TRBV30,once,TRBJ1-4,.,CAWSVPGSPNEKLFF,TGTGCCTGGAGTGTACCGGGCAGCCCTAATGAAAAACTGTTTTTT
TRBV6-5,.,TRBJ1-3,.,CASSRSVFSGNTIYF,TGTGCCAGCAGCCGAAGCGTTTTCTCTGGAAACACCATATATTTT
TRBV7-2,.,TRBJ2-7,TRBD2,CASSLTYLVQREGEQYF,TGTGCCAGCAGCTTAACCTACTTGGTACAGCGGGAGGGTGAGCAGTACTTC
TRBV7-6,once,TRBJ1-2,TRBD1,CASSFTTGGGYGYTF,TGTGCCAGCAGCTTTACTACAGGGGGCGGCTATGGCTACACCTTC
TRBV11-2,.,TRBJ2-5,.,CASSKFDAETQYF,TGTGCCAGCAGCAAATTCGATGCGGAGACCCAGTACTTC